This T cell receptor beta chain was sequenced in a study of blood T cell repertoires in COVID-19. The CDR3 loop spans 13 amino acids. The germline V and J ends were trimmed by 6 bases and 6 bases, with 14 bases remaining between them. Germline CDR1 is MDHEN and CDR2 is SYDVKM. This clone has only a few counts. Profiled with immunoSEQ multiplex PCR; TCRdb holds only in-frame clones, not every one. The sample has more than 130,000 clones, more than 70% seen once. The rearrangement links TRBV28 to TRBJ1-2, with a possible D match to TRBD1 (6 bases). This TCR was recovered from a man aged 50 to 59 with active or convalescent COVID-19. The specimen was peripheral blood. CDR3 region: CASREPGDHGYTF. The CDR3 DNA follows: TGTGCCAGCAGGGAACCAGGGGATCATGGCTACACCTTC.